This T cell receptor (beta chain) was identified in a study of T cells in Graves' hyperthyroidism and ophthalmopathy. General study points: Stable hyperthyroidism was told apart from ophthalmopathy by a model built on 13 V-J features.

Amplified TCR beta CDR3 regions came from RNA transcripts. TCR CDR3 underwent first-round RT-PCR with the HTBI primer set. In TCRdb, the multiplex PCR reads were re-called with MiXCR into one record per CDR3 protein. The data hold 650,000 to 700,000 distinct CDR3 sequences, with approximately 15% observed a single time. This CDR3 spans 17 amino acids. J lost 1 base, V lost 5 bases, and 9 bases had no gene match. CDR1 is SEHNR and CDR2 is FQNEAQ in the germline V gene (reference sequence). Participants, patients aged 18 to 65, had newly diagnosed hyperthyroidism with a duration under 2 months. Diagnostic assessment was based on clinical symptoms, serum thyroxine and TRAb, thyroid ultrasound and orbital computed tomography. The authors obtained PBMCs from 10 ml of fresh peripheral blood. Comments on this clonotype: The antigen is undetermined.

The source material was blood. The receptor comes from a man over 45 with Graves' hyperthyroidism. This chain joins TRBV7-9 and TRBJ2-4, with 9 bases identical to TRBD1. CDR3 residues: CASSTMTGGRAKNIQYF. The CDR3 DNA follows: TGTGCCAGCAGCACGATGACAGGGGGGCGGGCCAAAAACATTCAGTACTTC.